This TCR beta chain was recorded in a study of T-cell reconstitution after alpha-beta-depleted transplantation in children. Overall study results and limits: The origin of alpha-beta T cells about two months after transplant was reportedly several hundred expanded graft clones.

Comment on this clonotype: No antigen is known for it.

The V gene's germline CDR1 is SGHVS and CDR2 FQNEAQ. The CDR3 has 15 amino acids. Trimming stripped 2 bases from V and 1 base from J, with 12 bases between. As it was prepared, the TCRbeta library received unique molecular identifiers. MiXCR, run by TCRdb on the PCR reads, gives a single entry per CDR3 protein. The sample has 700,000 to 950,000 distinct CDR3 sequences, about 15% seen once. This clonotype originated in a male patient between 5 and 17 years old who had a stem cell transplant for acute lymphoblastic leukemia, so the T cells may come from the graft donor. This specimen consisted of PBMCs, mostly from graft donor cells, obtained 360 days after TCRalphabeta/CD19-depleted stem cell transplant. This chain links TRBV7-8 with TRBJ2-7, with D maybe TRBD1 (6 bases). CDR3 DNA sequence: TGTGCCAGCAGCTTAACAACAGGGCTATCCTACGAGCAGTACTTC. It encodes CASSLTTGLSYEQYF.